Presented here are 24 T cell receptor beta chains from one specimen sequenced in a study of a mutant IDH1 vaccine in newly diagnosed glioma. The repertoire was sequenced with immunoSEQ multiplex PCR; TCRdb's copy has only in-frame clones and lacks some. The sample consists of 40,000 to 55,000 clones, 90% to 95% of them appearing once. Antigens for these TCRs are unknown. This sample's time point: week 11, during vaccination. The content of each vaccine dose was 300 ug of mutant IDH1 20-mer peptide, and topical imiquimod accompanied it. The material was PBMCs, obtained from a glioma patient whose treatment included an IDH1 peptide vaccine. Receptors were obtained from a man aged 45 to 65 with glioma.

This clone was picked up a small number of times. DNA for the CDR3: TGCGCCAGCAGCCAAAAATGGACAGACACTGAAGCTTTCTTT. It encodes CASSQKWTDTEAFF. The chain couples TRBV4-1 to TRBJ1-1, with D tentatively TRBD1 (6 bases). Germline V gene data show CDR1 as MGHRA and CDR2 as YSYEKL. The CDR3 is 14 amino acids. V was shortened by 2 bases and J by 3 bases, with 10 bases between the two germline ends.

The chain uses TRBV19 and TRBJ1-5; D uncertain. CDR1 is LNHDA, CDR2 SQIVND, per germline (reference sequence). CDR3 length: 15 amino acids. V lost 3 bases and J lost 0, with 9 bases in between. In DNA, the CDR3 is TGTGCCAGTAGTATCTCAGACTATAGCAATCAGCCCCAGCATTTT. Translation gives CASSISDYSNQPQHF.

CDR3 loop: CSVEGDRGPGDTQYF. CDR3 sequence (DNA): TGCAGCGTTGAGGGGGACAGGGGGCCCGGAGATACGCAGTATTTT. J is TRBJ2-3 and V is TRBV29-1, with 12 bases identical to TRBD1. The ends lost 3 bases at V and 5 bases at J; junction bases unmatched: 6. CDR1 SQVTM and CDR2 ANQGSEA come from the germline V gene. The CDR3 sequence is 15 residues long.

In DNA form, the CDR3 reads TGTGCCAGCAGCCAAGCGCGGGTGATCACAGATACGCAGTATTTT. This encodes CASSQARVITDTQYF. The chain joins TRBV7-2 to TRBJ2-3; the D gene is possibly TRBD2 (5 bases). Germline V CDR1 and CDR2: SGHTA, FQGNSA. Trimming took off 5 bases at V and 2 bases at J, with 14 bases between the two ends. This CDR3 is built from 15 residues.

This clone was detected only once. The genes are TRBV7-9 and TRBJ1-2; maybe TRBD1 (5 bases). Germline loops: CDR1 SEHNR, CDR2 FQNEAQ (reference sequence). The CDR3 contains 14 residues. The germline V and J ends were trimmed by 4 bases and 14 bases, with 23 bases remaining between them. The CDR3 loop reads CASSSSGSEGIRTF. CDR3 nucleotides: TGTGCCAGCAGCTCGTCCGGGAGCGAGGGGATCAGAACCTTC.

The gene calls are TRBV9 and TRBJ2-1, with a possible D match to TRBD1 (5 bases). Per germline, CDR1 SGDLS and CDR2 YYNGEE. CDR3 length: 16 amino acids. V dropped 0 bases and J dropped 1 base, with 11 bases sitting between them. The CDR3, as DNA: TGTGCCAGCAGCGTAGGCTTTGACAGATCCTACAATGAGCAGTTCTTC. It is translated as CASSVGFDRSYNEQFF.

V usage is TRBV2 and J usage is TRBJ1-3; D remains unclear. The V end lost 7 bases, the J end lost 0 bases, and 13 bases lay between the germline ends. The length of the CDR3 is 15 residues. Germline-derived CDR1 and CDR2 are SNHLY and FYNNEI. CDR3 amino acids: CASKKSYISGNTIYF. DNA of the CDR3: TGTGCCAGCAAAAAATCGTACATCTCTGGAAACACCATATATTTT.

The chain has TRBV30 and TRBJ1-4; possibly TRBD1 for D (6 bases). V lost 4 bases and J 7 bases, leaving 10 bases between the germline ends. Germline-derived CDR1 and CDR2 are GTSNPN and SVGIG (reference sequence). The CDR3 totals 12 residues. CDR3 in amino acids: CAWNAGAEKLFF. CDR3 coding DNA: TGTGCCTGGAACGCAGGGGCTGAAAAACTGTTTTTT.

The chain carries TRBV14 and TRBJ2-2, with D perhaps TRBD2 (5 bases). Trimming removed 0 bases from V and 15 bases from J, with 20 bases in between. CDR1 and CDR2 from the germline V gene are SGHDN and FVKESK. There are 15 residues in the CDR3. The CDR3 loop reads CASSQEALARGSVFF. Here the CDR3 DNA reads TGTGCCAGCAGCCAAGAAGCTCTGGCGCGAGGGTCGGTGTTTTTT.

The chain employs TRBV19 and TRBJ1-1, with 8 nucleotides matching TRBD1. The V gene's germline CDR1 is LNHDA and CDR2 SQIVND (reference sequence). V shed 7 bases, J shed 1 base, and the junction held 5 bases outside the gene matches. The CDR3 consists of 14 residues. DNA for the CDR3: TGTGCCAGTAAACCGGGACAGGCGAACACTGAAGCTTTCTTT. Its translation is CASKPGQANTEAFF.

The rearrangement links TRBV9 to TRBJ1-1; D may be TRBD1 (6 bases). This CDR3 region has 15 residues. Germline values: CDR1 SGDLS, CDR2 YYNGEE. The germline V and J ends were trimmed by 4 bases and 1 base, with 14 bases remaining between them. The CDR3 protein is CASSFRTEGNTEAFF. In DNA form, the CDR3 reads TGTGCCAGCAGCTTCCGGACAGAAGGGAACACTGAAGCTTTCTTT.

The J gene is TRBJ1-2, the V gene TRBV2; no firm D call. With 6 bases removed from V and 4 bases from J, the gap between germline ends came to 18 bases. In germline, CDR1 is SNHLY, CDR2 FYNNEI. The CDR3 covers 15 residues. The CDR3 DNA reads TGTGCCAGCAGGATTCTCCAATCGCTTGGCTATGGCTACACCTTC. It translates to CASRILQSLGYGYTF.

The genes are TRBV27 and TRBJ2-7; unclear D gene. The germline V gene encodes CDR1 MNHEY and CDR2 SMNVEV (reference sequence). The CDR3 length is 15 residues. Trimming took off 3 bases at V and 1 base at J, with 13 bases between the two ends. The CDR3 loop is CASSFMPERSYEQYF. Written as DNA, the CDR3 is TGTGCCAGCAGTTTTATGCCCGAAAGGTCCTACGAGCAGTACTTC.

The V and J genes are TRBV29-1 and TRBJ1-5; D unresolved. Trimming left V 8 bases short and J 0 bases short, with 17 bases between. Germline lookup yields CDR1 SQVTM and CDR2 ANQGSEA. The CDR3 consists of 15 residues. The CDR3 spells CSISAGDGSNQPQHF. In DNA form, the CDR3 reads TGCAGCATCTCGGCGGGCGATGGTAGCAATCAGCCCCAGCATTTT.

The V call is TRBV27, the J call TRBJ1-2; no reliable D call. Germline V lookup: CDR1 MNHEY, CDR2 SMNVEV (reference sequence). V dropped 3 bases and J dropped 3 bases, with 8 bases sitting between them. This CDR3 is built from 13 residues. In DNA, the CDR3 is TGTGCCAGCAGTTTCTCCGGGGACTATGGCTACACCTTC. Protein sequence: CASSFSGDYGYTF.

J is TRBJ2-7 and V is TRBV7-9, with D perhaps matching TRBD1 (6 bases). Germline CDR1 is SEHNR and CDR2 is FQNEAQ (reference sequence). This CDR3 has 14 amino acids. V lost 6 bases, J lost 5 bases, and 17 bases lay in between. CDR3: CASSRPGVENEQYF. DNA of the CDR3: TGTGCCAGCAGTCGGCCAGGGGTTGAGAACGAGCAGTACTTC.

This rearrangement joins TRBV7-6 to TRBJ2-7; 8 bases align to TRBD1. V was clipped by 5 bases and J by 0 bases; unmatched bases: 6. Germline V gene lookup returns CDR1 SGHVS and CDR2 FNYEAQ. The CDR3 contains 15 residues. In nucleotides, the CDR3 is TGTGCCAGCAGCCTGACAGGGGAAAGCTCCTACGAGCAGTACTTC. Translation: CASSLTGESSYEQYF.

DNA of the CDR3: TGCAGTGCTACTGGGGAGACCCAGTACTTC. Amino acid sequence: CSATGETQYF. This sequence joins TRBV20-1 and TRBJ2-5; D is undetermined. This CDR3 comprises 10 residues. Germline V gene sequence: CDR1 DFQATT, CDR2 SNEGSKA (reference sequence). The germline V and J ends were trimmed by 4 bases and 5 bases, with 5 bases remaining between them.

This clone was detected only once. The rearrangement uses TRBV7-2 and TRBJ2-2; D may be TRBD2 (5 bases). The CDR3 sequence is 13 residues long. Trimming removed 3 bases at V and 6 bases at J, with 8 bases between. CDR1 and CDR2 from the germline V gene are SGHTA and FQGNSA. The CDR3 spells CASSLSGAGELFF. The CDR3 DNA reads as TGTGCCAGCAGCTTGTCCGGGGCCGGGGAGCTGTTTTTT.

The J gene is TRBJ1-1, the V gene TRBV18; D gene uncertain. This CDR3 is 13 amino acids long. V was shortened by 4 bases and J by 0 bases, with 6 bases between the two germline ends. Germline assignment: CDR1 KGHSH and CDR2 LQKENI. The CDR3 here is CASSRTVNTEAFF. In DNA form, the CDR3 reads TGTGCCAGCTCACGTACAGTGAACACTGAAGCTTTCTTT.

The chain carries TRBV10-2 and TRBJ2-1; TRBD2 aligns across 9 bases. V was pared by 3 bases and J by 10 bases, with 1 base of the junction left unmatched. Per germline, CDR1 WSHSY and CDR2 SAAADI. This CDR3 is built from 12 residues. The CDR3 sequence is CASSDAGGEQFF. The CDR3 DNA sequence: TGCGCCAGCAGTGACGCGGGAGGGGAGCAGTTCTTC.

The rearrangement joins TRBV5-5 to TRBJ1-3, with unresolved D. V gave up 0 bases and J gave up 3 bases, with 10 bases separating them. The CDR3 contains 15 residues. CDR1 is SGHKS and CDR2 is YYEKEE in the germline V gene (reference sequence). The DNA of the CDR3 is TGTGCCAGCAGCTTGGACGGACCGGTTGGAAACACCATATATTTT. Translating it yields CASSLDGPVGNTIYF.

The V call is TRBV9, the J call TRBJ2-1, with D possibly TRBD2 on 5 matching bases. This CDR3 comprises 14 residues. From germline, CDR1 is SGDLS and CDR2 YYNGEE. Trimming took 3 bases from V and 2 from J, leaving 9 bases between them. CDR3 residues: CASSAGGPYNEQFF. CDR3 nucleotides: TGTGCCAGCAGCGCCGGAGGTCCCTACAATGAGCAGTTCTTC.

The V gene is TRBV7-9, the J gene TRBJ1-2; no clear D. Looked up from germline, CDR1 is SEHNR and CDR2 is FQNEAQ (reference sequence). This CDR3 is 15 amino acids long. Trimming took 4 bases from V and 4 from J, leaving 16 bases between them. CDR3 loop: CASSSTSVSAYGYTF. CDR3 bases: TGTGCCAGCAGCTCGACTAGCGTAAGCGCCTATGGCTACACCTTC.